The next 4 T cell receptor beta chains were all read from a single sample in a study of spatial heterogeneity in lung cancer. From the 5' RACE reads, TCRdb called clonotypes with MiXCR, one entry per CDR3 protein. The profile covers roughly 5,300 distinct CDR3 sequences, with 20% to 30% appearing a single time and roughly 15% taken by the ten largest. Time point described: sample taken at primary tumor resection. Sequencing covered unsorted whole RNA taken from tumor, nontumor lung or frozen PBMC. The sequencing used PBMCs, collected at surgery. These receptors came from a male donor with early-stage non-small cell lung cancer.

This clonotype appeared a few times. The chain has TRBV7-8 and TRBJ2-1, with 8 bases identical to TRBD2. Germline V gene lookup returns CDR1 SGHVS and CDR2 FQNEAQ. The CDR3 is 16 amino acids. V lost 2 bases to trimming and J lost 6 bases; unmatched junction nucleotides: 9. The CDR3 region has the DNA TGTGCCAGCAGCTTATTTTCATCGGGGGGGCTCAATGAGCAGTTCTTC. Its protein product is CASSLFSSGGLNEQFF.

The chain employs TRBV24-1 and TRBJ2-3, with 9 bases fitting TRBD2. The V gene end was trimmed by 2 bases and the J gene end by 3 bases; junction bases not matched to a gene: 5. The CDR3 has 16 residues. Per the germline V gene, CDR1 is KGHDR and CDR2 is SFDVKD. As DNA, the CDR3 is TGTGCCACCAGTGATTCCCAGCGGGGGGTTACAGATACGCAGTATTTT. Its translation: CATSDSQRGVTDTQYF.

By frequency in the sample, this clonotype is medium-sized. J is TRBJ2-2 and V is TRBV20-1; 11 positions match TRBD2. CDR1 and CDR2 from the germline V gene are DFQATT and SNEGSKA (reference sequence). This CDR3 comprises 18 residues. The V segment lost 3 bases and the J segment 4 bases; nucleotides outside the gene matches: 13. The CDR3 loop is CSASSVAGGPGGTGELFF. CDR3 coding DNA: TGCAGTGCTAGTTCAGTAGCGGGAGGGCCTGGGGGCACCGGGGAGCTGTTTTTT.

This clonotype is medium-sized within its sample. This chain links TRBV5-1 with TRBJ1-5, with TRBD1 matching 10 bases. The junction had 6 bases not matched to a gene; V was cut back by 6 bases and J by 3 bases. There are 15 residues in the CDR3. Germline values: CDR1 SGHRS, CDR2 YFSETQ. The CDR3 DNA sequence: TGCGCCAGCATGGGGGACAGGGGTGACAATCAGCCCCAGCATTTT. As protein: CASMGDRGDNQPQHF. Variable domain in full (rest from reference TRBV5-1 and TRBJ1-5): KAGVTQTPRYLIKTRGQQVTLSCSPISGHRSVSWYQQTPGQGLQFLFEYFSETQRNKGNFPGRFSGRQFSNSRSEMNVSTLELGDSALYLCASMGDRGDNQPQHFGDGTRLSIL.